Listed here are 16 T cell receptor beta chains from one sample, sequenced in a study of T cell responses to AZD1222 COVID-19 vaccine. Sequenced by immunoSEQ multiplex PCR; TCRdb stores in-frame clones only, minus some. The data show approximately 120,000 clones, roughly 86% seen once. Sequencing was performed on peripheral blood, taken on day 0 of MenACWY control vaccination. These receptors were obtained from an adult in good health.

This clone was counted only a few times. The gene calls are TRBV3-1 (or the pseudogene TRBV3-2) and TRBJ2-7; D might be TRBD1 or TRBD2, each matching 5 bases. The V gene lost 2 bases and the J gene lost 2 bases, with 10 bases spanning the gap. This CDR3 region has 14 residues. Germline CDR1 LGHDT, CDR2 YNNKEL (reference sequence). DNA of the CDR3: TGTGCCAGCAGCCAAAGGGACGTAGCCTACGAGCAGTACTTC. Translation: CASSQRDVAYEQYF.

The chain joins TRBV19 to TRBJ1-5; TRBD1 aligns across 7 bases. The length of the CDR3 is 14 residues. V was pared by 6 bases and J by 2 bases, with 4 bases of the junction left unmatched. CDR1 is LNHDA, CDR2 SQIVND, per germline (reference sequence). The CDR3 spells CASSPGGGNQPQHF. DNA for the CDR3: TGTGCCAGTAGCCCAGGGGGAGGCAATCAGCCCCAGCATTTT.

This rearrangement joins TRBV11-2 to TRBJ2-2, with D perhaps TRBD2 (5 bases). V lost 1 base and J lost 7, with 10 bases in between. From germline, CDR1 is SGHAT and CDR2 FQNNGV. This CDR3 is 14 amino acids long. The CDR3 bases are TGTGCCAGCAGCTTAGGACGGGCGGGCGGGGAGCTGTTTTTT. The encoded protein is CASSLGRAGGELFF.

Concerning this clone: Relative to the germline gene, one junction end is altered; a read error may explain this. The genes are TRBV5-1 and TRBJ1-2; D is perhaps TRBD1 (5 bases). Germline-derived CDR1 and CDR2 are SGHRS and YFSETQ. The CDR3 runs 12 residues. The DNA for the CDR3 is TGCGCGAGCAGGGCAGGGAACTATGGCTACACCTTC. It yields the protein CASRAGNYGYTF.

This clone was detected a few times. The CDR3 region is CASSLGQGDYGYTF. The CDR3 DNA follows: TGTGCCAGCAGCCTGGGACAGGGGGACTATGGCTACACCTTC. The rearrangement joins TRBV5-4 to TRBJ1-2, with 11 bases that match TRBD1. The germline V gene encodes CDR1 SGHNT and CDR2 YYREEE (reference sequence). The CDR3 contains 14 residues. V gave up 4 bases and J gave up 3 bases; unmatched junction bases: 2.

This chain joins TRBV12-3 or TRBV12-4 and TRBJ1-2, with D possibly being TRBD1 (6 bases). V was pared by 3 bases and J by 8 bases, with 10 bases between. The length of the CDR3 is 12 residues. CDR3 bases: TGTGCCAGCAGTTTTCGGGGGCTGGGCTACACCTTC. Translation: CASSFRGLGYTF.

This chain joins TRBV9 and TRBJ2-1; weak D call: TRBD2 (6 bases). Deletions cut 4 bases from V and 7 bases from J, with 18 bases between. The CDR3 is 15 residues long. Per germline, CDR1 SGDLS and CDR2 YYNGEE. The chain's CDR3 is CASSLRLDHRNEQFF. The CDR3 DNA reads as TGTGCCAGCAGCTTACGACTAGATCATCGTAATGAGCAGTTCTTC. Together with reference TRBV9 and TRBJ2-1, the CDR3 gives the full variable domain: DSGVTQTPKHLITATGQRVTLRCSPRSGDLSVYWYQQSLDQGLQFLIQYYNGEERAKGNILERFSAQQFPDLHSELNLSSLELGDSALYFCASSLRLDHRNEQFFGPGTRLTVL.

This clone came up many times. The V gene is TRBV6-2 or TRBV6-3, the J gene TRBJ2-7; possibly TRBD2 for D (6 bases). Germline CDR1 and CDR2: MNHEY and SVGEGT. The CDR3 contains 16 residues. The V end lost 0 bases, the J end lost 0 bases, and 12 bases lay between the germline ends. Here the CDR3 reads CASSYSPAGNSYEQYF. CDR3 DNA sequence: TGTGCCAGCAGTTACTCCCCGGCGGGGAACTCCTACGAGCAGTACTTC.

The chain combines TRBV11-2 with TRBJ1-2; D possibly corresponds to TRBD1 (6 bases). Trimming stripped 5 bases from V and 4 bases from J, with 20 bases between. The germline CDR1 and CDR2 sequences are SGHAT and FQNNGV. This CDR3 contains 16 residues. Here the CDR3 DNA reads TGTGCCAGCAGCCCCCCCGCGGGGGCGCCGGGCTATGGCTACACCTTC. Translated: CASSPPAGAPGYGYTF.

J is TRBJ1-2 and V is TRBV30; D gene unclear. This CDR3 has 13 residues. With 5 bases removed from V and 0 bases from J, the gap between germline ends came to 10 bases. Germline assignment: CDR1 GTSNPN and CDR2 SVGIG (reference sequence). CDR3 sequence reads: CAWSETANYGYTF. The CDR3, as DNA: TGTGCCTGGTCAGAAACGGCTAACTATGGCTACACCTTC.

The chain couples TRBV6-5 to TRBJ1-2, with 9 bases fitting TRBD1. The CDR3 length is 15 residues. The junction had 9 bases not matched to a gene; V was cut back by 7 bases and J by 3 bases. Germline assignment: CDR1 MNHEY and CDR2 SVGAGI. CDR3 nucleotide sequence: TGTGCCAGCACCTACCGGGACAGGGAGGACTATGGCTACACCTTC. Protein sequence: CASTYRDREDYGYTF.

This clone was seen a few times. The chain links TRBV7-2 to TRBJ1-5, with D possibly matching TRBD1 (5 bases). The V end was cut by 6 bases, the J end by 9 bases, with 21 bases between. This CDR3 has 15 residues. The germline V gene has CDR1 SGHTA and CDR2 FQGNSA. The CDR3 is CASSSGTAANGPQHF. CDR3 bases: TGTGCCAGCAGTTCCGGGACGGCTGCGAACGGGCCCCAGCATTTT.

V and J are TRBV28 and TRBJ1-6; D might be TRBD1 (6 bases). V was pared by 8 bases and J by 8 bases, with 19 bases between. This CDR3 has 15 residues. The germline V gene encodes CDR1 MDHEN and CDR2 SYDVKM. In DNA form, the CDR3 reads TGTGCCAGCCTCAGGGAAGTGGACAGATATTCACCCCTCCACTTT. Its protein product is CASLREVDRYSPLHF.

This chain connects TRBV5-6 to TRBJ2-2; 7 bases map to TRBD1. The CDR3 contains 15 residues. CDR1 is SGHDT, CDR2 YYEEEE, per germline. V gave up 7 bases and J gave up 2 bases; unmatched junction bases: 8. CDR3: CASLRQGVNTGELFF. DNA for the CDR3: TGTGCCAGCCTGAGACAGGGTGTAAACACCGGGGAGCTGTTTTTT.

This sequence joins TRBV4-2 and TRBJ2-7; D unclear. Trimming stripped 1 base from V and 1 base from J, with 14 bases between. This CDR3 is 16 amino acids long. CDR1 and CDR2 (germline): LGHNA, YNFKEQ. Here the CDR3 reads CASSQALEDGSYEQYF. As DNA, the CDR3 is TGTGCCAGCAGCCAAGCCCTCGAGGACGGTTCCTACGAGCAGTACTTC.

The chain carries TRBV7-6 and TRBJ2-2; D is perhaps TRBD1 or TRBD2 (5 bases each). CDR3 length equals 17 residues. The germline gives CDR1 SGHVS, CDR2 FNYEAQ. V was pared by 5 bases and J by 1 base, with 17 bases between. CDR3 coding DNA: TGTGCCAGCAGCACTTATCCCGGGACGGAGAACACCGGGGAGCTGTTTTTT. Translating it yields CASSTYPGTENTGELFF.